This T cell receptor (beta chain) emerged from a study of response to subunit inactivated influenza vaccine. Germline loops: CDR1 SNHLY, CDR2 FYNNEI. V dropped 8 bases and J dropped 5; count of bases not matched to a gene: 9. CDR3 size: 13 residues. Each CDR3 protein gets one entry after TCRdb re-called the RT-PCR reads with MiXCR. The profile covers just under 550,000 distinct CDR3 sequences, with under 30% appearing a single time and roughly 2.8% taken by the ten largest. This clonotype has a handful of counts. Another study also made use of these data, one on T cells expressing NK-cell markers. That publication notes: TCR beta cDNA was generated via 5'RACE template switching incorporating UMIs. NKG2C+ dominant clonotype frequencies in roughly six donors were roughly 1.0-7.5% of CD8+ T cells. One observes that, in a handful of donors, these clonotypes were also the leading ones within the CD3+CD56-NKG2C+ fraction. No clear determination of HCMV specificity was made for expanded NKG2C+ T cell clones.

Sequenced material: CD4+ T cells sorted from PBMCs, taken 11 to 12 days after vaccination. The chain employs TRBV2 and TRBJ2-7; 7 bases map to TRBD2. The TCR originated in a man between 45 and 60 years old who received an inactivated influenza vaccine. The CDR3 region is CASGRMGGDEQYF. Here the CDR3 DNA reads TGTGCCAGCGGTAGGATGGGGGGGGACGAGCAGTACTTC.